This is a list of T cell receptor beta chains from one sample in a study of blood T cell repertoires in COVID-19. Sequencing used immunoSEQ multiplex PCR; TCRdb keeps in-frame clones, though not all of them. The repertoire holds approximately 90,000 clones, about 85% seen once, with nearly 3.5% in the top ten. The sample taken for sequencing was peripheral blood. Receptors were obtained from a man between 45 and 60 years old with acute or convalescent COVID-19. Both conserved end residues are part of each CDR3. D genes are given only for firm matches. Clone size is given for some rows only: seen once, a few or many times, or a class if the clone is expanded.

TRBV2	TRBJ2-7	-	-	CASSEGGAGADYEQYF	TGTGCCAGCAGTGAAGGGGGGGCGGGAGCCGACTACGAGCAGTACTTC
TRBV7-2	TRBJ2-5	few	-	CASSPNQETQYF	TGTGCCAGCAGCCCCAATCAAGAGACCCAGTACTTC
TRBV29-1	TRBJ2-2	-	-	CSVIKTGNTGELFF	TGCAGCGTTATCAAGACGGGGAACACCGGGGAGCTGTTTTTT
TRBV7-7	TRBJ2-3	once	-	CASSLGPSTDTQYF	TGTGCCAGCAGCTTAGGGCCTAGCACAGATACGCAGTATTTT
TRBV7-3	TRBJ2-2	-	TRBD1	CASSQDRLTGELFF	TGTGCCAGCAGCCAGGACAGGCTAACCGGGGAGCTGTTTTTT
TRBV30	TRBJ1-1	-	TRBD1	CAWSTLGQGDTEAFF	TGTGCCTGGAGTACCCTCGGACAGGGGGACACTGAAGCTTTCTTT
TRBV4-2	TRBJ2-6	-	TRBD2	CASSRKDIAGGSGANVLTF	TGTGCCAGCAGCCGAAAGGATATAGCGGGGGGGTCTGGGGCCAACGTCCTGACTTTC
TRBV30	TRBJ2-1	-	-	CAWSSGLSSYNEQFF	TGTGCCTGGAGTTCTGGGCTTAGCTCCTACAATGAGCAGTTCTTC
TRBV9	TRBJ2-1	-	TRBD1	CASSTGQGYNEQFF	TGTGCCAGCAGCACTGGACAGGGATACAATGAGCAGTTCTTC
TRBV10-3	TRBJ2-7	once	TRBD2	CAIRTTSGGARGEQYF	TGTGCCATCAGAACCACAAGCGGGGGGGCCCGGGGCGAGCAGTACTTC
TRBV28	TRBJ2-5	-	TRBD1	CASSTGTDVETQYF	TGTGCCAGCTCTACCGGGACAGATGTAGAGACCCAGTACTTC
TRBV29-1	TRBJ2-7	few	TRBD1	CSVRGQGINEQYF	TGCAGCGTTCGAGGACAGGGTATCAACGAGCAGTACTTC
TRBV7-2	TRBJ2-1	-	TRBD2	CASSMGLAGEGEQFF	TGTGCCAGCAGCATGGGACTAGCGGGAGAGGGTGAGCAGTTCTTC
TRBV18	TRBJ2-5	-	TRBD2	CASSPPGLAGGLETQYF	TGTGCCAGCTCACCACCGGGACTAGCGGGGGGACTTGAGACCCAGTACTTC
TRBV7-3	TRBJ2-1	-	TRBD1	CAVGTGAYNEQFF	TGTGCCGTAGGGACAGGGGCCTACAATGAGCAGTTCTTC
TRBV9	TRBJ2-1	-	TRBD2	CASSSAAGGPNEQFF	TGTGCCAGCAGTTCCGCCGCGGGGGGGCCGAATGAGCAGTTCTTC
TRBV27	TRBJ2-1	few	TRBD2	CASMGTSGGLNEQFF	TGTGCCAGCATGGGGACTAGCGGGGGGCTCAATGAGCAGTTCTTC
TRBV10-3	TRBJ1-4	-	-	CAISESGPATNEKLFF	TGTGCCATCAGTGAGTCGGGGCCAGCAACTAATGAAAAACTGTTTTTT
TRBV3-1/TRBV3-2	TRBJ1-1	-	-	CASSQVGGDTEAFF	TGTGCCAGCAGCCAAGTGGGGGGGGACACTGAAGCTTTCTTT
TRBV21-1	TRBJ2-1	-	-	CASSKAEDGRDEQFF	TGTGCCAGCAGCAAAGCGGAGGACGGCCGGGATGAGCAGTTCTTC
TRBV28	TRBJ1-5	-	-	CASSLGSTGGQPQHF	TGTGCCAGCAGTTTAGGGAGTACGGGCGGACAGCCCCAGCATTTT
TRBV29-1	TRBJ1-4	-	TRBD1	CSVKQGAGNEKLFF	TGCAGCGTGAAACAGGGGGCCGGTAATGAAAAACTGTTTTTT
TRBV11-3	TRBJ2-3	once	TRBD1	CASSWTGDPTQYF	TGTGCCAGCAGCTGGACAGGGGACCCCACGCAGTATTTT
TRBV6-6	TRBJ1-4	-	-	CASSYIGETNEKLFF	TGTGCCAGCAGTTACATCGGGGAGACTAATGAAAAACTGTTTTTT
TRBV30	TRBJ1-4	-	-	CAWADEKLFF	TGTGCCTGGGCCGATGAAAAACTGTTTTTT
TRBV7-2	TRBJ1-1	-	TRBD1	CASSLPRDRANTEAFF	TGTGCCAGCAGCTTACCCAGGGACAGGGCTAACACTGAAGCTTTCTTT
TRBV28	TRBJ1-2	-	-	CASSFPHGYTF	TGTGCCAGCAGTTTCCCTCATGGCTACACCTTC
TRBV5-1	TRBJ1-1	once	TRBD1	CASSLGDRVLNTEAFF	TGCGCCAGCAGCTTGGGGGACAGGGTCTTGAACACTGAAGCTTTCTTT
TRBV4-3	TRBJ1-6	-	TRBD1	CASSQAGTGNNSPLHF	TGCGCCAGCAGCCAAGCCGGGACAGGGAATAATTCACCCCTCCACTTT
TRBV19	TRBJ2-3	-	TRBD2	CASSRGGAVADTQYF	TGTGCCAGTAGTCGCGGGGGGGCGGTGGCAGATACGCAGTATTTT
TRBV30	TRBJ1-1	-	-	CAWNLGVGAFF	TGTGCCTGGAACCTAGGGGTTGGCGCTTTCTTT
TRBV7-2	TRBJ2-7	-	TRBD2	CASSLGTSGGADEQYF	TGTGCCAGCAGCTTGGGGACTAGCGGGGGGGCCGATGAGCAGTACTTC
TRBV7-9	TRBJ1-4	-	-	CANADTTEKLFF	TGTGCCAATGCGGACACGACTGAAAAACTGTTTTTT
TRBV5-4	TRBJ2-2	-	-	CASSLATSKAGELFF	TGTGCCAGCAGCTTGGCCACCTCTAAAGCCGGGGAGCTGTTTTTT
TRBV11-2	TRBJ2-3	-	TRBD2	CASSFLAGGPTDTQYF	TGTGCCAGCAGCTTCCTTGCGGGAGGGCCAACAGATACGCAGTATTTT
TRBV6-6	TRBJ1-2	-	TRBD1	CASSYGPGQGGNGYTF	TGTGCCAGCAGTTACGGGCCGGGACAGGGAGGAAATGGCTACACCTTC
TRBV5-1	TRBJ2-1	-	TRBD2	CASSPSGGTYNEQFF	TGCGCCAGCAGCCCGAGCGGGGGGACCTACAATGAGCAGTTCTTC
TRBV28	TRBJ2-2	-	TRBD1	CASSSTGVNTGELFF	TGTGCCAGCAGTTCTACAGGGGTAAACACCGGGGAGCTGTTTTTT
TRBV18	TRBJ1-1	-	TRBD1	CASSVQGGTEAFF	TGTGCCAGTTCTGTTCAGGGGGGTACTGAAGCTTTCTTT
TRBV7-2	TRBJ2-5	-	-	CASNPRAGAGETQYF	TGTGCCAGCAACCCAAGGGCGGGGGCGGGCGAGACCCAGTACTTC
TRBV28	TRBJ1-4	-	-	CASTQGKGTSTNEKLFF	TGTGCCAGCACACAGGGAAAAGGGACCTCAACTAATGAAAAACTGTTTTTT
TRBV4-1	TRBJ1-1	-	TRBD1	CASSQDSTGTGLNTEAFF	TGCGCCAGCAGCCAAGATTCAACCGGGACAGGGCTGAACACTGAAGCTTTCTTT
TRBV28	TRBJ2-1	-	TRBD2	CASSLSGLAGGPGSYNEQFF	TGTGCCAGCAGTTTATCTGGTCTAGCGGGAGGGCCTGGTTCCTACAATGAGCAGTTCTTC
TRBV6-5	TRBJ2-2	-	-	CASSYLAGPTGELFF	TGTGCCAGCAGTTACCTTGCGGGGCCAACCGGGGAGCTGTTTTTT
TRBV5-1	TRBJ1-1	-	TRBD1	CASSPLGQGNTEAFF	TGCGCCAGCAGCCCCCTGGGACAGGGGAACACTGAAGCTTTCTTT